Following are 4 T cell receptor beta chains from one sample sequenced in a study of cytomegalovirus exposure and HLA in healthy donors. 13 Jbeta primers and 60 Vbeta primers were used for the PCR. TCRdb's table, derived via immunoSEQ multiplex PCR, lists solely in-frame clones and lacks some. The sample records some 170,000 clones, 79% being singletons. Material for sequencing was PBMCs. These receptors were obtained from a man aged 40-55 years in good health and CMV-seronegative.

As concerns this clone: Relative to the germline gene, one junction end is altered; a read error may explain this. This rearrangement joins TRBV5-1 to TRBJ2-7; TRBD2 matches 8 bases. This CDR3 has 14 amino acids. The V gene's germline CDR1 is SGHRS and CDR2 YFSETQ. The CDR3 is CASSLGRGGYEQYF. The DNA of the CDR3 is TGCGCCAGCAGCTTGGGCCGGGGGGGCTACGAACAGTACTTC.

The chain uses TRBV5-1 and TRBJ2-2, with 13 bases lining up with TRBD2. Trimming removed 3 bases from V and 7 bases from J; junction bases left unmatched: 3. The CDR3 length is 15 residues. Germline V lookup: CDR1 SGHRS, CDR2 YFSETQ. CDR3 sequence: CASSSGLAGNGELFF. The DNA of the CDR3 is TGCGCCAGCAGCTCGGGACTAGCGGGAAACGGGGAGCTGTTTTTT. Filled out from reference TRBV5-1 and TRBJ2-2, the complete variable domain reads KAGVTQTPRYLIKTRGQQVTLSCSPISGHRSVSWYQQTPGQGLQFLFEYFSETQRNKGNFPGRFSGRQFSNSRSEMNVSTLELGDSALYLCASSSGLAGNGELFFGEGSRLTVL.

V is TRBV18 and J is TRBJ2-3, with TRBD2 matching over 12 bases. Germline CDR1 KGHSH, CDR2 LQKENI. The CDR3 length is 16 residues. V gave up 3 bases and J gave up 5 bases; unmatched junction bases: 6. CDR3 in amino acids: CASSPLGLAGLDTQYF. Here the CDR3 DNA reads TGTGCCAGCTCACCGTTGGGACTAGCGGGTTTAGATACGCAGTATTTT.

The chain uses TRBV5-1 and TRBJ2-5, with 7 nucleotides matching TRBD1. The CDR3 has 16 amino acids. Looked up from germline, CDR1 is SGHRS and CDR2 is YFSETQ. J lost 2 bases, V lost 0 bases, and 7 bases had no gene match. This CDR3 is CASSLGQGSRQETQYF. The CDR3 bases are TGCGCCAGCAGCTTGGGACAGGGTTCAAGGCAAGAGACCCAGTACTTC. Combining the CDR3 with reference TRBV5-1 and TRBJ2-5 gives the whole variable domain KAGVTQTPRYLIKTRGQQVTLSCSPISGHRSVSWYQQTPGQGLQFLFEYFSETQRNKGNFPGRFSGRQFSNSRSEMNVSTLELGDSALYLCASSLGQGSRQETQYFGPGTRLLVL.